Here is one T cell receptor beta chain with its context. In its sample, this clone was seen a few times. Its antigen specificity is not known. Within one base of it there is no much larger clone, and no base qualities were kept. These data originate in a study of T cells after posttransplantation cyclophosphamide (dated by TCRdb to the mid-2010s). About the full investigation: Using TRB sequencing, the study followed how the T cell repertoire rebuilt after myeloablative bone marrow transplantation with posttransplantation cyclophosphamide given as GVHD prophylaxis. Because TRA and TRB clonality correlated tightly in 9 samples, the subsequent TCR analyses were limited to TRB only. Antigen receptor sequencing covered samples from 30 to 40 PTCy-treated patients and some 15 of their related bone marrow donors. Blood from all 30 or so PTCy patients who had 1-year posttransplant specimens underwent TRB sequencing. Public TRB sequences were compared against a database of over 3,500 sequences linked to responses to pathogens, tumor antigens, self-antigens and alloantigens. TRB sequencing was also done on up to about 3 additional blood samples from 2 to 5.2 years after transplant in 3 patients, and on pretransplant blood from 4 patients. Paper-wide results and their limitations: Donor-recipient similarity was low at 1-2 months but rose over the first year, and later blood repertoires were often dominated by donor CD8+ memory clones. Across the approximately 46 patients, TRB clonality was highly associated with recipient CMV seropositivity and CMV reactivation, and diversity with PTCy was similar to that in the CNI/methotrexate controls. The TRB repertoires of T cells infiltrating skin or the GI tract showed only limited overlap with the TRB repertoires found in blood.

On the day of marrow donation, related bone marrow donors gave peripheral blood samples. Peripheral blood and bone marrow mononuclear cells were isolated by Ficoll-Hypaque density centrifugation and were cryopreserved. Genomic DNA was used for TRB sequencing, which was performed with the immunoSEQ assay at survey resolution or with the hsTCRB kit. On the study's bioinformatics: The immunoSEQ software handled the initial read processing, while the LymphoSeq R package was used for the repertoire analyses. Clonality was computed as 1 minus normalized Shannon entropy, and a Gini coefficient was also calculated for each TRB dataset. To infer phenotypes in unsorted samples, TRB sequences from sorted subsets of the recipient or donor were mapped onto unsorted samples from the same recipient. The source is immuneACCESS, and TCRdb retained only in-frame sequences with V and J called. Part of the clones is not carried over; for the studies checked, unresolved V genes explain less than half of this, and the remainder is unexplained. V, J and clone size reflect that table, while D and trimming were determined from the DNA. Here the sample lists about 37,000 clones, none seen once only. About 6.2% of the sample goes to the ten largest clones.

V trim: 6 bases; J trim: 1 base; unmatched bases: 7. In the germline V gene (reference sequence), CDR1 corresponds to SSHAT and CDR2 to FNYEAQ. From the cysteine up to the phenylalanine, the CDR3 has a length of 15 residues. The kept DNA is CDR3 alone, 45 bases in frame from the first base. Material for sequencing was PBMCs. The rearrangement joined TRBV7-7 to TRBJ2-5, with 8 junctional bases fitting TRBD2. The sequence was obtained from a man aged 30 to 39 in good health and a related stem cell transplant donor. The DNA sequence is TGTGCCAGCAGTTCGGGACTAGGGGTCCAAGAGACCCAGTACTTC. Its protein reads: CASSSGLGVQETQYF.